Below, 15 T cell receptor beta chains from the same sample are listed, as sequenced in a study of T cell repertoires in ileal Crohn's disease. Time point of the sample: neoterminal ileum biopsy at postoperative endoscopy, about 6 months after surgery. Produced via immunoSEQ multiplex PCR; TCRdb's table is partial and in-frame only. There are about 60,000 clones in the sample; 70% to 90% occur only once, and around 2.1% lies in the top ten. Sequencing was performed on ileal tissue. The receptors originated from an adult with Crohn's disease.

The rearrangement uses TRBV11-2 and TRBJ2-7; possibly TRBD1 for D (6 bases). CDR1 is SGHAT, CDR2 FQNNGV, per germline. V dropped 7 bases and J dropped 4 bases, with 20 bases sitting between them. This CDR3 spans 15 amino acids. CDR3: CASNREGGHWYEQYF. Written as DNA, the CDR3 is TGTGCCAGCAACCGAGAAGGGGGACACTGGTACGAGCAGTACTTC. The complete variable domain, with remaining parts taken from reference TRBV11-2 and TRBJ2-7, reads EAGVAQSPRYKIIEKRQSVAFWCNPISGHATLYWYQQILGQGPKLLIQFQNNGVVDDSQLPKDRFSAERLKGVDSTLKIQPAKLEDSAVYLCASNREGGHWYEQYFGPGTRLTVT.

This clone has a single count. This sequence joins TRBV6-1 and TRBJ1-5, with D perhaps matching TRBD1 (5 bases). The V end was cut by 2 bases, the J end by 4 bases, with 9 bases between. From germline, CDR1 is MNHNS and CDR2 SASEGT. CDR3 length: 14 residues. CDR3 in amino acids: CASSESGGNQPQHF. As DNA, the CDR3 is TGTGCCAGCAGTGAATCTGGGGGGAATCAGCCCCAGCATTTT.

The V and J genes are TRBV18 and TRBJ1-2; 9 nucleotides line up with TRBD1. Per germline, CDR1 KGHSH and CDR2 LQKENI. CDR3 length equals 12 residues. Unmatched junction bases numbered 3, after V lost 7 bases and J lost 6 bases. The CDR3 nucleotides read TGTGCCAGCTGGGGGACAGGGAATGGCTACACCTTC. As protein: CASWGTGNGYTF.

V gene TRBV5-6 combines with J gene TRBJ2-1, with a possible D match to TRBD2 (5 bases). V gave up 3 bases and J gave up 0 bases, with 16 bases separating them. The length of the CDR3 is 17 residues. Per germline, CDR1 SGHDT and CDR2 YYEEEE. The CDR3 spells CASSSVWTFGSYNEQFF. The CDR3 bases are TGTGCCAGCAGCTCAGTTTGGACTTTTGGCTCCTACAATGAGCAGTTCTTC.

The gene calls are TRBV5-4 and TRBJ1-2; D possibly corresponds to TRBD1 (6 bases). The CDR3 is made up of 14 amino acids. Germline V gives CDR1 SGHNT, CDR2 YYREEE (reference sequence). Trimming shortened V by 4 bases and J by 4 bases, and 14 bases separated the two germline ends. The CDR3 bases are TGTGCCAGCAGCGCACAGGGTCTCCTCTATGGCTACACCTTC. The encoded protein is CASSAQGLLYGYTF. Full variable domain (outside the CDR3, taken from reference TRBV5-4 and TRBJ1-2): ETGVTQSPTHLIKTRGQQVTLRCSSQSGHNTVSWYQQALGQGPQFIFQYYREEENGRGNFPPRFSGLQFPNYSSELNVNALELDDSALYLCASSAQGLLYGYTFGSGTRLTVV.

The V call is TRBV5-1, the J call TRBJ1-2; maybe TRBD1 (5 bases). This CDR3 region has 13 residues. Germline CDR1 and CDR2: SGHRS and YFSETQ. Trimming shortened V by 4 bases and J by 5 bases, and 12 bases separated the two germline ends. The CDR3 spells CASSMSGGYGYTF. CDR3 nucleotides: TGCGCCAGCAGCATGTCCGGGGGATATGGCTACACCTTC.

The rearrangement joins TRBV19 to TRBJ2-1, with D possibly matching TRBD1 (5 bases). The CDR3 covers 15 residues. Germline assignment: CDR1 LNHDA and CDR2 SQIVND (reference sequence). Trimming left V 1 base short and J 2 bases short, with 9 bases between. The chain's CDR3 is CASSIGLQAYNEQFF. Written as DNA, the CDR3 is TGTGCCAGTAGTATAGGATTACAGGCCTACAATGAGCAGTTCTTC.

The chain employs TRBV11-2 and TRBJ1-1, with a weak D call TRBD1 (6 bases). The length of the CDR3 is 13 residues. Trimming took 4 bases from V and 4 from J, leaving 10 bases between them. Germline CDR1 and CDR2: SGHAT and FQNNGV. CDR3 sequence: CASSSQGSTEAFF. Here the CDR3 DNA reads TGTGCCAGCAGCTCACAGGGTAGCACTGAAGCTTTCTTT.

The V gene is TRBV5-1, the J gene TRBJ2-1; 12 nucleotides line up with TRBD2. The V and J ends lost 4 bases and 5 bases, in that order; junction bases with no gene match: 10. Germline V gene data show CDR1 as SGHRS and CDR2 as YFSETQ. This CDR3 is built from 17 residues. CDR3 sequence reads: CASSPSKASGGDNEQFF. The CDR3, as DNA: TGCGCCAGCAGCCCATCCAAGGCTAGCGGGGGGGACAATGAGCAGTTCTTC.

This clone occurred once. The chain employs TRBV19 and TRBJ1-6; D remains unclear. The germline V gene has CDR1 LNHDA and CDR2 SQIVND (reference sequence). This CDR3 has 16 amino acids. Trimming pared 3 bases from V and 0 bases from J, leaving 9 bases between. The CDR3 here is CASSIPDTSYNSPLHF. The CDR3, as DNA: TGTGCCAGTAGTATCCCCGACACCTCCTATAATTCACCCCTCCACTTT.

V is TRBV6-1 and J is TRBJ2-5; a possible D gene is TRBD1 (6 bases). This CDR3 region has 14 residues. Germline V gives CDR1 MNHNS, CDR2 SASEGT. The ends were cut back, 9 bases at V and 3 bases at J, with 17 bases in the middle. For the CDR3, the DNA is TGTGCCAGTGAACTAAGGGGGAGAGAAGAGACCCAGTACTTC. Translating gives CASELRGREETQYF.

The gene calls are TRBV5-8 and TRBJ2-1; 11 positions match TRBD2. Germline CDR1 and CDR2: SGHTS and YDEGEE. V was clipped by 4 bases and J by 0 bases; unmatched bases: 9. This CDR3 comprises 18 residues. Written as DNA, the CDR3 is TGTGCCAGCAGCCCGGGACTAGCGGAATTTTCCTCCTACAATGAGCAGTTCTTC. Protein product: CASSPGLAEFSSYNEQFF.

The chain employs TRBV9 and TRBJ1-3; 8 nucleotides agree with TRBD1. Per the germline V gene, CDR1 is SGDLS and CDR2 is YYNGEE. Trimming cost V 5 bases and J 1 base; bases outside gene matches: 11. CDR3 size: 17 residues. CDR3 loop: CASSQLGQGVSGNTIYF. CDR3 DNA sequence: TGTGCCAGCAGTCAACTAGGACAGGGAGTATCTGGAAACACCATATATTTT.

The gene calls are TRBV11-2 and TRBJ2-5; D perhaps matches TRBD2 (5 bases). Germline V gene data show CDR1 as SGHAT and CDR2 as FQNNGV. The V end lost 6 bases, the J end lost 7 bases, and 12 bases lay between the germline ends. The CDR3 spans 12 residues. The CDR3, as DNA: TGTGCCAGCAGGGCCGGAGGTGGGACCCAGTACTTC. This translates into CASRAGGGTQYF. The complete variable domain, with remaining parts taken from reference TRBV11-2 and TRBJ2-5, reads EAGVAQSPRYKIIEKRQSVAFWCNPISGHATLYWYQQILGQGPKLLIQFQNNGVVDDSQLPKDRFSAERLKGVDSTLKIQPAKLEDSAVYLCASRAGGGTQYFGPGTRLLVL.

This clone appeared once. The chain links TRBV7-2 to TRBJ2-5; TRBD1 agrees at 7 bases. The CDR3 is 12 amino acids. The V segment lost 5 bases and the J segment 5 bases; nucleotides outside the gene matches: 2. The germline gives CDR1 SGHTA, CDR2 FQGNSA. CDR3 protein: CASSQDRETQYF. The CDR3, as DNA: TGTGCCAGCAGCCAGGACAGGGAGACCCAGTACTTC.